The 10 T cell receptor beta chains below were found in one sample sequenced in a study of blood T cell repertoires in COVID-19. Repertoires were generated with immunoSEQ multiplex PCR, while TCRdb's copy carries only in-frame clones and drops some. The data contain 100,000 to 150,000 clones, around 81% of them singletons. Sample: peripheral blood. The source is a woman aged 45-59 years with acute or convalescent COVID-19.

The V gene is TRBV3-1 (or the pseudogene TRBV3-2), the J gene TRBJ1-1, with D perhaps matching TRBD1 (5 bases). V lost 1 base, J lost 6 bases, and 12 bases lay in between. The CDR3 is 14 residues long. Germline values: CDR1 LGHDT, CDR2 YNNKEL (reference sequence). In DNA form, the CDR3 reads TGTGCCAGCAGCCAAGTCGGGGGTGGGGCTGAAGCTTTCTTT. It yields the protein CASSQVGGGAEAFF.

In DNA form, the CDR3 reads TGTGCCAGCAAAGGACAGGAGGCCTACGAGCAGTACTTC. Amino acid sequence: CASKGQEAYEQYF. This chain connects TRBV28 to TRBJ2-7, with 7 bases identical to TRBD1. J was trimmed by 2 bases and V by 7 bases; bases with no gene match: 5. The germline CDR1 and CDR2 sequences are MDHEN and SYDVKM. The CDR3 spans 13 residues. The full variable domain, its missing parts supplied by reference TRBV28 and TRBJ2-7, is DVKVTQSSRYLVKRTGEKVFLECVQDMDHENMFWYRQDPGLGLRLIYFSYDVKMKEKGDIPEGYSVSREKKERFSLILESASTNQTSMYLCASKGQEAYEQYFGPGTRLTVT.

The chain uses TRBV6-5 and TRBJ2-6, with a tentative D call TRBD1 (6 bases). Germline V CDR1 and CDR2: MNHEY, SVGAGI. V shed 2 bases and J shed 2 bases, with 7 bases lying between them. The CDR3 totals 15 residues. For the CDR3, the DNA is TGTGCCAGCAGTTACCAGGGGACTGGGGCCAACGTCCTGACTTTC. Translation: CASSYQGTGANVLTF.

This chain links TRBV19 with TRBJ1-3, with D possibly matching TRBD1 (6 bases). Trimming shortened V by 4 bases and J by 4 bases, and 8 bases separated the two germline ends. The CDR3 has 13 amino acids. Germline V gene lookup returns CDR1 LNHDA and CDR2 SQIVND (reference sequence). This CDR3 reads CASSTDSGNTIYF. For the CDR3, the DNA is TGTGCCAGTAGTACGGACAGCGGAAACACCATATATTTT.

The chain is built from TRBV7-2 and TRBJ1-1; the D is unclear. The germline V gene has CDR1 SGHTA and CDR2 FQGNSA. The V end lost 3 bases, the J end lost 1 base, and 12 bases lay between the germline ends. The CDR3 totals 15 residues. CDR3 coding DNA: TGTGCCAGCAGCTTGCGAGGGCCCCCGAACACTGAAGCTTTCTTT. Translation: CASSLRGPPNTEAFF.

This clone has a handful of counts. The chain carries TRBV2 and TRBJ1-1; 8 nucleotides agree with TRBD1. The CDR3 runs to 12 residues. V trimming: 6 bases; J trimming: 7 bases; junction bases outside the gene matches: 4. The germline CDR1 and CDR2 sequences are SNHLY and FYNNEI. In DNA form, the CDR3 reads TGTGCCAGCAGCGGACAGGGAGGTGAAGCTTTCTTT. Encoded protein: CASSGQGGEAFF.

This chain uses TRBV3-1 (or the pseudogene TRBV3-2) with TRBJ1-2; 11 positions match TRBD1. The length of the CDR3 is 13 residues. Germline trimming cut 4 bases from V and 7 bases from J; bases unmatched to any gene: 2. Germline V CDR1 and CDR2: LGHDT, YNNKEL (reference sequence). The CDR3 here is CASSRGQGGGYTF. DNA of the CDR3: TGTGCCAGCAGCCGGGGACAGGGGGGTGGCTACACCTTC.

V gene TRBV4-2 combines with J gene TRBJ2-3; D gene ambiguous. From germline, CDR1 is LGHNA and CDR2 YNFKEQ. V was pared by 3 bases and J by 1 base, with 14 bases between. The CDR3 is 16 amino acids. The CDR3 DNA follows: TGTGCCAGCAGCCATCCAGACTTCGTCGGCACAGATACGCAGTATTTT. As protein: CASSHPDFVGTDTQYF.

The chain carries TRBV14 and TRBJ2-3; TRBD2 matches at 8 bases. With 0 bases clipped from V and 4 bases from J, the junction kept 18 bases outside the gene matches. In germline, CDR1 is SGHDN, CDR2 FVKESK. The length of the CDR3 is 20 residues. Here the CDR3 DNA reads TGTGCCAGCAGCCAAGATATCGGAGGAGCGGGACTAGAATGGCCAGATACGCAGTATTTT. Amino acids: CASSQDIGGAGLEWPDTQYF.

The sample holds a few counts of this clone. The V call is TRBV15, the J call TRBJ1-3, with 7 bases that match TRBD1. V lost 0 bases to trimming and J lost 5 bases; unmatched junction nucleotides: 4. CDR3 length: 15 amino acids. Germline CDR1 LNHNV, CDR2 YYDKDF (reference sequence). The CDR3 nucleotides read TGTGCCACCAGCAGAGACCGGACAGGTAGAAACACCATATATTTT. Residues: CATSRDRTGRNTIYF.